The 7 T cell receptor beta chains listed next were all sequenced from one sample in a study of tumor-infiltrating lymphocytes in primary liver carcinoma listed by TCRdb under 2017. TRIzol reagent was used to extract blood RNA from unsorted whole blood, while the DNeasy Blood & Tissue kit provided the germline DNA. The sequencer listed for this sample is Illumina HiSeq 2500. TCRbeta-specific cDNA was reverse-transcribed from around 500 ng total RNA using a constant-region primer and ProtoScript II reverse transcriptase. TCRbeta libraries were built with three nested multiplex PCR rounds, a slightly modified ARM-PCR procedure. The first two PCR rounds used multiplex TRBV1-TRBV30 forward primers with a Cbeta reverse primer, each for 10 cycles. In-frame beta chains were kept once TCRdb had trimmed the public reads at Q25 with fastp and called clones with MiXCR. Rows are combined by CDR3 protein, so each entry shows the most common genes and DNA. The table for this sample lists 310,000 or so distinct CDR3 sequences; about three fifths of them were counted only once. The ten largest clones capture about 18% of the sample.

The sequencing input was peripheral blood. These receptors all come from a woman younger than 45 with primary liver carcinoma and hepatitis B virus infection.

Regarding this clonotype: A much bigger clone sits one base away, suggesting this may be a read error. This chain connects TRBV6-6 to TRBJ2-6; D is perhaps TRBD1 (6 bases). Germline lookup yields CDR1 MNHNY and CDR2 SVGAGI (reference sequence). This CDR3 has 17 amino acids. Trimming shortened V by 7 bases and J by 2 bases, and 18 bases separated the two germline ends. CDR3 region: CASIISTGSTGANVLTF. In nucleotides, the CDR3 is TGTGCCAGCATTATTTCGACAGGTTCGACTGGGGCCAACGTCCTGACTTTC.

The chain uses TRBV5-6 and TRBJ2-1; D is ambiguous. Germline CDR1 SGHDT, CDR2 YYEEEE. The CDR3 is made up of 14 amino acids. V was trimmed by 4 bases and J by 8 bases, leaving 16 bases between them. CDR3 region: CASSIAWVGYEQFF. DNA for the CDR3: TGTGCCAGCAGCATCGCGTGGGTCGGCTATGAGCAGTTCTTC.

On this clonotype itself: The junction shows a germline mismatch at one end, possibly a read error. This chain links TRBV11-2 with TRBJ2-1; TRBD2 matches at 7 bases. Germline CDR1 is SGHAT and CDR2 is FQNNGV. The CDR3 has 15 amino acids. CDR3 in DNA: TGTGCCAGCAACCCCAGGTCTAGCGGCTACAACGAGCAGTTCTTC. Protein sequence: CASNPRSSGYNEQFF.

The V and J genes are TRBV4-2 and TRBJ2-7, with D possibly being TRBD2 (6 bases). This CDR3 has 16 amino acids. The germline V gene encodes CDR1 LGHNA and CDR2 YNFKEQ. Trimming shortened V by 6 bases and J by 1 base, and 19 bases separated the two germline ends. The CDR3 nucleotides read TGTGCCAGCAGAAAAGAAAATGTAGCGGCGTCCTACGAGCAGTACTTC. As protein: CASRKENVAASYEQYF.

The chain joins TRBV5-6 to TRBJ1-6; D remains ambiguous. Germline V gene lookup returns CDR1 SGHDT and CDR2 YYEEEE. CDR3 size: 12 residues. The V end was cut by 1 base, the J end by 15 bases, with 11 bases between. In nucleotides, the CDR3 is TGTGCCAGCAGCTTGCGAGAGACTCTCCTCCACTTT. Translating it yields CASSLRETLLHF.

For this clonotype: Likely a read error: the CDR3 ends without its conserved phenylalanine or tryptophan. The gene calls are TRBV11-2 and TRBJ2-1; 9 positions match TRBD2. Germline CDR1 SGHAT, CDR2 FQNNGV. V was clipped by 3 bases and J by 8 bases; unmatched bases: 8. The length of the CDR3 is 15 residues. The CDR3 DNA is TGTGCCAGCAGCTTGAGGCGGGGGGGAGTCTATGAGCAGTTCCTC. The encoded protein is CASSLRRGGVYEQFL.

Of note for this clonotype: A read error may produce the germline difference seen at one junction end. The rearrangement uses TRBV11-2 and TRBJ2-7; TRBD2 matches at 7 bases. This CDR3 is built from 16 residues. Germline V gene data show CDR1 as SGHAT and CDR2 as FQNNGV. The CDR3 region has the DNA TGTGCCAGCAGCTTAGTTAGTCCGGGACTAACGGGCGAGCAGTACTTT. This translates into CASSLVSPGLTGEQYF.